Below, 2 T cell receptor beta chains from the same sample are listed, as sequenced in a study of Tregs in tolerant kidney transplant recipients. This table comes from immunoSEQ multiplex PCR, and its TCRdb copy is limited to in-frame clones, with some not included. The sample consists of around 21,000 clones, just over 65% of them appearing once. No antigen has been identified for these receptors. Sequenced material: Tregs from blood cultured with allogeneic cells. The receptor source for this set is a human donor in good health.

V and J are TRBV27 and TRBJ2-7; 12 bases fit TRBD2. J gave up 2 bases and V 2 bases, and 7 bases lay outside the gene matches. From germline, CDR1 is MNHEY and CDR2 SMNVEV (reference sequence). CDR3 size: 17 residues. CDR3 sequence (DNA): TGTGCCAGCAGTTTAGTCGGGACTAGCGGGTACACCTACGAGCAGTACTTC. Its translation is CASSLVGTSGYTYEQYF.

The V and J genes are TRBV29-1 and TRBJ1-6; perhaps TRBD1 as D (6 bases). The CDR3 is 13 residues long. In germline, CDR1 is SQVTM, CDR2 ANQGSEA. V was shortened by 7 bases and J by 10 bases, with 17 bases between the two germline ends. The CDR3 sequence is CSARDTTGSPLHF. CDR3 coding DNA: TGCAGCGCCCGGGACACCACCGGATCACCCCTCCACTTT.